This TCR beta chain is drawn from a study of regulatory T cells in long-lasting Graves disease (TCRdb year 2021). Some background on the complete study: Patients with newly diagnosed Graves' disease had been on antithyroid drugs for under 3 months. A total of 35 or so samples were covered by TCR sequencing, comprising some 13 persistent and about 20 newly diagnosed Graves' disease patients. Persistent Graves' disease patients were compared with newly diagnosed Graves' disease patients by peripheral blood TCR sequencing and RNA sequencing. The study was registered as a clinical trial and conducted in China. General study outcomes and caveats: Preferential use of TRBV28, TRBJ1-2 and TRBJ2-5 was observed in persistent disease, whereas TRBV20-1 and TRBJ2-1 were favored in newly diagnosed disease. Persistent patients shared more public clonotypes among themselves (under 3,000) than newly diagnosed patients did (over 950). Only the TCR beta chain was sequenced and analyzed. As a limitation, the authors acknowledged that the small sample size may reduce accuracy. Only peripheral blood was studied, because thyroid tissue, the primary lesion, was inaccessible. Persistent Graves' disease patients showed lower TCR Shannon entropy and fewer highly expanded clones than newly diagnosed patients, suggesting clonal expansion.

This clonotype was detected a few times. There is no known antigen for this receptor. No per-base quality is available; no much larger clone lies one base away. Per the publication, the time point label means: newly diagnosed GD, antithyroid drugs for less than 3 months. For both TCR sequencing and RNA sequencing, RNA was extracted from PBMCs in TRIzol. The diagnosis of Graves' disease followed American Thyroid Association guidelines. Recruitment of patients was carried out at an endocrinology department in Xi'an, China. From each patient, around 9 milliliters of peripheral blood was collected into an EDTA anticoagulant tube. Ficoll Paque Plus density gradient separation was used to isolate PBMCs, and no further T cell sorting was done. RNA quality was checked with an Agilent 2100 Bioanalyzer and agarose gel, and concentration with a NanoDrop 2000. V is cut back by 4 bases and J by 2 bases, with 4 bases in the junction unmatched. The germline V gene gives CDR1 as ENHRY and CDR2 as SYGVKD. The CDR3 covers 16 residues, taking in both the cysteine and the phenylalanine. Here the CDR3 DNA is all that survives: 48 bases in frame from base 1.

Library method: multiplex PCR. The instrument given in TCRdb is Illumina HiSeq 4000. To build TCR beta libraries, CDR3 regions were amplified by Arm-PCR using iRepertoire HTBI primers. Before sequencing, the PCR products went through gel purification. On the authors' methods: A total of fewer than 70 TRBV and some 15 TRBJ segments were identified across samples and were used for gene usage analysis of CDR3 amino acid clonotypes. COPE and FqMerger were used to merge filtered high-quality paired reads into contigs. Contigs were aligned with BLAST to IMGT TRBV, TRBD and TRBJ reference genes, and CDR3 was defined per IMGT. Highly expanded clones were defined as clonotypes with a frequency above 0.1%. Shannon entropy served as the measure of repertoire diversity, while the Gini coefficient captured V-J evenness. A clonotype found in more than one individual was treated as public. Clones were called with MiXCR by TCRdb after fastp trimmed the public reads at Q25, and only in-frame beta chains were retained. Rows with one shared CDR3 protein collapse into an entry with the most common genes and DNA. None of the V and J calls come from the authors' own analysis; TCRdb made them. The table for this sample lists some 560,000 distinct CDR3 sequences; about 16% of them were counted only once. The ten largest clones take up approximately 25% of the sample.

The sample was also linked to a second study, of T cells in Graves' hyperthyroidism and ophthalmopathy. Taken from the second paper: Stable Graves' hyperthyroidism was defined as the absence of progression to ophthalmopathy over 18 months of follow-up. Hyperthyroidism patients were newly diagnosed, had a disease duration of under 2 months, and were aged 18 to 65 years. Exclusion was applied to patients with uncontrolled infections, other autoimmune diseases, pregnancy or lactation. Clinical symptoms, serum thyroxine and TRAb, thyroid ultrasound, and orbital computed tomography formed the basis for the diagnoses. The TCR CDR3 was subjected to a first round of RT-PCR using the HTBI primer set and the Qiagen OneStep RT-PCR kit. Most expanded thyroid clonotypes (frequency above 0.001) were also detected in blood, a finding suggesting that blood repertoires may reflect thyroid immune responses. Ophthalmopathy was separated from stable hyperthyroidism by a 13 V-J signature model, with approximately 86% sensitivity and 81% to 82% specificity obtained in cross-validation and 80%/75% obtained in testing. During validation, the model predicted progression to ophthalmopathy a median of roughly 7.1 months ahead of onset, with 70.59% sensitivity and under 85% specificity. To identify distinguishing TCR V-J signatures, a discovery cohort of some 99 patients was used, comprising 43 with Graves' ophthalmopathy and around 60 with stable Graves' hyperthyroidism. Prospective prediction of ophthalmopathy was tested in an independent validation cohort consisting of some 18 hyperthyroidism patients and 17 patients who later progressed to ophthalmopathy. The approximately 100 discovery patients were randomly divided into training and test sets at a 7:3 ratio. In addition, the study compared T-cell repertoires in thyroid tissue and in blood from several Graves' hyperthyroidism patients. Once sampling was done, hyperthyroidism patients were given methimazole at a starting dose of 30 mg daily, whereas ophthalmopathy patients were given high-dose intravenous methylprednisolone. The libraries were constructed in a second round of multiplex PCR and then size-selected and purified. Sequencing of the libraries was done on an Illumina HiSeq2000 using paired-end 100 bp reads. SOAPnuke was used to process the raw data, removing reads that contained adapters or uncalled bases, had a mean Phred below 15, or lacked an exact match to the constant primer or identifier. High-quality paired reads were merged using COPE v1.2.5, and each unique nucleotide sequence was defined as a clonotype. Clonotypes were aligned to IMGT TRBV, TRBD and TRBJ reference segments using MiTCR v1.1. The analysis was restricted to V-J combinations with a frequency above 0.0001, which together covered about 99% of the repertoires. A TCS score was defined as the ratio of F50 (clonal expansion) to E x V (chaos), with BLOSUM62-based TCRdist applied between CDR3 peptides within each V-J. Welch's t-statistics and random forest reduced roughly 500 V-J features to fewer than 15, which were used in a naive Bayes classifier (R e1071). Sample size was not statistically predetermined, and blinding of investigators to group allocation was not performed. The paper describes TCR Vbeta CDR3 sequencing of fewer than 150 peripheral blood samples, made up of some 42 ophthalmopathy patients, approximately 76 hyperthyroidism patients and 17 progressor patients.

This TCR was recovered from a woman aged 35-65 years with Graves disease. Donor details come from another sample of the same person, matched by shared clones. Sequencing was performed on peripheral blood mononuclear cells (PBMCs), taken at new diagnosis, from a patient treated with antithyroid drugs. The chain was built from TRBV10-3 and TRBJ2-3; TRBD2 agrees with 12 junctional bases. The bases are TGTGCCATCAGTGGTGGACTAGCGGGGACCACAGATACGCAGTATTTT. This encodes CAISGGLAGTTDTQYF.